A single sample gave rise to the 10 T cell receptor beta chains below, sequenced in a study of blood T cell repertoires in COVID-19. Method: immunoSEQ multiplex PCR; TCRdb's copy keeps in-frame clones and lacks some. Among more than 80,000 clones listed, roughly 91% were seen once. The sequencing input was peripheral blood. The receptors come from a man younger than 35 with COVID-19, enrolled during active disease.

The rearrangement uses TRBV27 and TRBJ2-7, with 11 bases aligning to TRBD2. V trimming: 5 bases; J trimming: 3 bases; junction bases outside the gene matches: 3. Germline CDR1 reads MNHEY; CDR2 reads SMNVEV (reference sequence). The CDR3 contains 14 residues. CDR3: CASSIGTSGYEQYF. Written as DNA, the CDR3 is TGTGCCAGCAGTATAGGGACTAGCGGCTACGAGCAGTACTTC.

The rearrangement uses TRBV5-8 and TRBJ2-7, with D possibly TRBD1 on 6 matching bases. V shed 0 bases and J shed 4 bases, with 14 bases lying between them. The length of the CDR3 is 15 residues. The germline V gene has CDR1 SGHTS and CDR2 YDEGEE. CDR3 protein: CASSLVIGGAYEQYF. The CDR3 nucleotides read TGTGCCAGCAGCTTGGTGATTGGGGGCGCGTACGAGCAGTACTTC.

The chain employs TRBV29-1 and TRBJ1-2; perhaps TRBD1 as D (6 bases). The CDR3 sequence is 15 residues long. Looked up from germline, CDR1 is SQVTM and CDR2 is ANQGSEA. V was pared by 2 bases and J by 5 bases, with 18 bases between. The CDR3 protein is CSVEMEGQRTYGYTF. Written as DNA, the CDR3 is TGCAGCGTTGAAATGGAAGGACAGAGAACTTATGGCTACACCTTC.

The V gene is TRBV6-5, the J gene TRBJ2-1; 8 bases align to TRBD2. J lost 10 bases, V lost 4 bases, and 12 bases had no gene match. CDR3 length equals 15 residues. The germline V gene has CDR1 MNHEY and CDR2 SVGAGI. The CDR3 DNA follows: TGTGCCAGCAGTTCCACTAGCGGCCGTAATACGGAGCAGTTCTTC. This codes for CASSSTSGRNTEQFF.

The chain recombines TRBV24-1 with TRBJ1-1; TRBD1 might be the D (5 bases). This CDR3 region has 13 residues. The germline gives CDR1 KGHDR, CDR2 SFDVKD. With 5 bases removed from V and 1 base from J, the gap between germline ends came to 7 bases. The CDR3 DNA follows: TGTGCCACCAGTGGGAGGGGGAACACTGAAGCTTTCTTT. Amino acid sequence: CATSGRGNTEAFF.

The chain joins TRBV7-9 to TRBJ2-6; D is perhaps TRBD2 (6 bases). The CDR3 spans 15 residues. Germline CDR1 is SEHNR and CDR2 is FQNEAQ (reference sequence). Trimming left V 5 bases short and J 5 bases short, with 13 bases between. The CDR3 loop is CASSPPGRRANVLTF. The CDR3 nucleotides are TGTGCCAGCAGCCCCCCGGGGAGGAGGGCCAACGTCCTGACTTTC.

The chain couples TRBV6-1 to TRBJ2-2; perhaps TRBD2 as D (5 bases). Germline assignment: CDR1 MNHNS and CDR2 SASEGT. The CDR3 has 14 amino acids. V lost 3 bases and J lost 2, with 7 bases in between. The CDR3: CASSEGANTGELFF. CDR3 DNA sequence: TGTGCCAGCAGTGAGGGAGCTAACACCGGGGAGCTGTTTTTT.

The V and J genes are TRBV5-1 and TRBJ1-1; D call uncertain. V was clipped by 3 bases and J by 0 bases, with 15 bases between them. Germline-derived CDR1 and CDR2 are SGHRS and YFSETQ. CDR3 size: 16 residues. The CDR3: CASSSRLGLLNTEAFF. The CDR3 DNA is TGCGCCAGCAGCTCACGCCTCGGACTGTTGAACACTGAAGCTTTCTTT.

This chain uses TRBV28 with TRBJ1-2; D possibly corresponds to TRBD1 (6 bases). V was clipped by 8 bases and J by 0 bases, with 13 bases between them. Per the germline V gene, CDR1 is MDHEN and CDR2 is SYDVKM. The length of the CDR3 is 14 residues. CDR3: CASLTGGPNYGYTF. The CDR3 DNA is TGTGCCAGCCTCACGGGGGGGCCTAACTATGGCTACACCTTC.

This clone was seen only once. The chain is built from TRBV6-6 and TRBJ2-3, with 7 bases aligning to TRBD1. Germline loops: CDR1 MNHNY, CDR2 SVGAGI (reference sequence). The CDR3 runs 14 residues. V was clipped by 5 bases and J by 4 bases; unmatched bases: 6. CDR3 protein: CASSGQTGPDTQYF. The DNA of the CDR3 is TGTGCCAGCAGTGGCCAGACAGGGCCAGATACGCAGTATTTT.